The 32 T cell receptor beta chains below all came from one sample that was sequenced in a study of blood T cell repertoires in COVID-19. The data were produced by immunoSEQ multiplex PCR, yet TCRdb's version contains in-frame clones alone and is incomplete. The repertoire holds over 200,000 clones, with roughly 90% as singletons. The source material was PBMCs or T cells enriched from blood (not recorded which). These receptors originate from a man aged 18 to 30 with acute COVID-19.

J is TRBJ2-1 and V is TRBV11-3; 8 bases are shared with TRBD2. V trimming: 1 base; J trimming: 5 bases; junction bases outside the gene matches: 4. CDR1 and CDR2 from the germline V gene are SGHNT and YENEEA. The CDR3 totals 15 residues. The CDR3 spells CASSLGLAGNNEQFF. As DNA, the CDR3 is TGTGCCAGCAGCTTAGGGCTAGCGGGTAACAATGAGCAGTTCTTC.

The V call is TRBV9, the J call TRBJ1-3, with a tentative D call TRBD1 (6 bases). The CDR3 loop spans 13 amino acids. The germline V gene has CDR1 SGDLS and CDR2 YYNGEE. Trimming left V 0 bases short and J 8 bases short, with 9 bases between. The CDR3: CASSVDRADTIYF. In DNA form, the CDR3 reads TGTGCCAGCAGCGTAGACAGGGCAGACACCATATATTTT. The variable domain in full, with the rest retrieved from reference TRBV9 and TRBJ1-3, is DSGVTQTPKHLITATGQRVTLRCSPRSGDLSVYWYQQSLDQGLQFLIQYYNGEERAKGNILERFSAQQFPDLHSELNLSSLELGDSALYFCASSVDRADTIYFGEGSWLTVV.

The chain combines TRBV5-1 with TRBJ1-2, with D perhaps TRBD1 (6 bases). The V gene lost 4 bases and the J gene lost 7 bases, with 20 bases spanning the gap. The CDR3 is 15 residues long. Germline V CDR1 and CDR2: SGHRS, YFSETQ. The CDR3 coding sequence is TGCGCCAGCAGCGCCTCGGGTTCATGGGACACTGGCTACACCTTC. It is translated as CASSASGSWDTGYTF. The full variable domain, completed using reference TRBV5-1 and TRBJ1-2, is KAGVTQTPRYLIKTRGQQVTLSCSPISGHRSVSWYQQTPGQGLQFLFEYFSETQRNKGNFPGRFSGRQFSNSRSEMNVSTLELGDSALYLCASSASGSWDTGYTFGSGTRLTVV.

The CDR3 DNA reads as TGTGCCTGGAGTTCAGGGGATGGGTTTTATAGCAATCAGCCCCAGCATTTT. Protein product: CAWSSGDGFYSNQPQHF. The V call is TRBV30, the J call TRBJ1-5; TRBD1 is a possible D gene (6 bases). Looked up from germline, CDR1 is GTSNPN and CDR2 is SVGIG (reference sequence). The CDR3 consists of 17 residues. Trimming removed 2 bases at V and 0 bases at J, with 17 bases between. The whole variable domain, remainder taken from reference TRBV30 and TRBJ1-5, is SQTIHQWPATLVQPVGSPLSLECTVEGTSNPNLYWYRQAAGRGLQLLFYSVGIGQISSEVPQNLSASRPQDRQFILSSKKLLLSDSGFYLCAWSSGDGFYSNQPQHFGDGTRLSIL.

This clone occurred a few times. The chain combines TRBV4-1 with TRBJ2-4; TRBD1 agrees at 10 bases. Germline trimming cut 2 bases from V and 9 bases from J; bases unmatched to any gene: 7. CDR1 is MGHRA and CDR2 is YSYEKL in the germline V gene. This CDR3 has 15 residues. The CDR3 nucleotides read TGCGCCAGCAGCCAAACCGGGACAGGGGTTACCATTCAGTACTTC. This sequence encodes CASSQTGTGVTIQYF.

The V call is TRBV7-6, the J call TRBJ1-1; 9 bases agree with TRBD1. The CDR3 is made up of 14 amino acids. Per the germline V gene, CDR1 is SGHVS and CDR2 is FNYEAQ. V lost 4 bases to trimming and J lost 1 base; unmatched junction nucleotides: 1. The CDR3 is CASSSGQGNTEAFF. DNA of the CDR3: TGTGCCAGCAGCTCGGGACAGGGGAACACTGAAGCTTTCTTT. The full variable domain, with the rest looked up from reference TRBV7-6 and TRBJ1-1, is GAGVSQSPRYKVTKRGQDVALRCDPISGHVSLYWYRQALGQGPEFLTYFNYEAQQDKSGLPNDRFSAERPEGSISTLTIQRTEQRDSAMYRCASSSGQGNTEAFFGQGTRLTVV.

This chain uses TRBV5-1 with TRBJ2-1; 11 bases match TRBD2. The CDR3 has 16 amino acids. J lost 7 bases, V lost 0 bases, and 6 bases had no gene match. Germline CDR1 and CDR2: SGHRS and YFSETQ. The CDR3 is CASSLARLAGGNEQFF. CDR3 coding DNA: TGCGCCAGCAGCTTGGCCCGGCTAGCGGGAGGAAATGAGCAGTTCTTC.

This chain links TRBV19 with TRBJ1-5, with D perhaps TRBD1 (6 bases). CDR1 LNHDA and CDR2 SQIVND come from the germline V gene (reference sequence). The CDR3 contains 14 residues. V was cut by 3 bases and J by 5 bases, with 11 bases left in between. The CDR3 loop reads CASSMWGLDQPQHF. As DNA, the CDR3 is TGTGCCAGTAGTATGTGGGGGCTCGATCAGCCCCAGCATTTT. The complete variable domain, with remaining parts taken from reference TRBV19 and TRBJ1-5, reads DGGITQSPKYLFRKEGQNVTLSCEQNLNHDAMYWYRQDPGQGLRLIYYSQIVNDFQKGDIAEGYSVSREKKESFPLTVTSAQKNPTAFYLCASSMWGLDQPQHFGDGTRLSIL.

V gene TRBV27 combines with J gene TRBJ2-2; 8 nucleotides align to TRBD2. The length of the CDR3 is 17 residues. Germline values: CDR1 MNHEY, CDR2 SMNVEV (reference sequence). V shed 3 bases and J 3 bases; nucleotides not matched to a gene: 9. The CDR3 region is CASSFRGSGRYTGELFF. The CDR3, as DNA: TGTGCCAGCAGTTTCCGGGGAAGCGGGAGATACACCGGGGAGCTGTTTTTT.

This chain's CDR3 is CASSPDRESNQPQHF. CDR3 in DNA: TGTGCCAGCTCTCCTGACAGGGAAAGCAATCAGCCCCAGCATTTT. J is TRBJ1-5 and V is TRBV18, with TRBD1 identical over 7 bases. V lost 6 bases, J lost 1 base, and 6 bases stayed unmatched. Germline lookup yields CDR1 KGHSH and CDR2 LQKENI. This CDR3 has 15 residues.

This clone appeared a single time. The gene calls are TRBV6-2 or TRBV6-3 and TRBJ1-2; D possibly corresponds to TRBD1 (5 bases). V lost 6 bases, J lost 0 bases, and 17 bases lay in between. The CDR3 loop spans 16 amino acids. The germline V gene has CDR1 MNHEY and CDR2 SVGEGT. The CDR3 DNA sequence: TGTGCCAGCAGCCCTTTCGAGACAGAGACTAACTATGGCTACACCTTC. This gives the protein CASSPFETETNYGYTF.

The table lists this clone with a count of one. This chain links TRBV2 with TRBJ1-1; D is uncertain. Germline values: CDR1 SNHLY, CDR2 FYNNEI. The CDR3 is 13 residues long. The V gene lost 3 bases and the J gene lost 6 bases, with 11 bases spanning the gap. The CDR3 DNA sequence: TGTGCCAGCAGTGATCAGGCCCACGCTGAAGCTTTCTTT. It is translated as CASSDQAHAEAFF. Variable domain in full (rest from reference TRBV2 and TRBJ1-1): EPEVTQTPSHQVTQMGQEVILRCVPISNHLYFYWYRQILGQKVEFLVSFYNNEISEKSEIFDDQFSVERPDGSNFTLKIRSTKLEDSAMYFCASSDQAHAEAFFGQGTRLTVV.

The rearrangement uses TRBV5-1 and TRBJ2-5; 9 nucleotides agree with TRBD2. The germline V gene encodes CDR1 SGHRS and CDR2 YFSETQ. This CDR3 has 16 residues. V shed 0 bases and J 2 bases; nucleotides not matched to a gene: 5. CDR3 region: CASSLGVAGVQETQYF. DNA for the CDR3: TGCGCCAGCAGCTTGGGAGTAGCGGGAGTTCAAGAGACCCAGTACTTC.

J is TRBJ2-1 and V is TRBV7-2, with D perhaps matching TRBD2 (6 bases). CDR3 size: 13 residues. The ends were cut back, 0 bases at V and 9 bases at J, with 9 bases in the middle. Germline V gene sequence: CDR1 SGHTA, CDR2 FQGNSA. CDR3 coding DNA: TGTGCCAGCAGCTTAGCGGGAGGTGGTGAGCAGTTCTTC. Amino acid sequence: CASSLAGGGEQFF. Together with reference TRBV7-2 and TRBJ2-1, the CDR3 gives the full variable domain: GAGVSQSPSNKVTEKGKDVELRCDPISGHTALYWYRQSLGQGLEFLIYFQGNSAPDKSGLPSDRFSAERTGGSVSTLTIQRTQQEDSAVYLCASSLAGGGEQFFGPGTRLTVL.

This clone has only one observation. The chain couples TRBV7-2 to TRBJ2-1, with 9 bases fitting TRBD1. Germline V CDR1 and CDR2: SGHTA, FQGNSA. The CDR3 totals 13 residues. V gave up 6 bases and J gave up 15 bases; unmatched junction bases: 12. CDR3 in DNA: TGTGCCAGCAGTGATCTACCGGGACAGGGTCGGTTCTTC. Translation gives CASSDLPGQGRFF.

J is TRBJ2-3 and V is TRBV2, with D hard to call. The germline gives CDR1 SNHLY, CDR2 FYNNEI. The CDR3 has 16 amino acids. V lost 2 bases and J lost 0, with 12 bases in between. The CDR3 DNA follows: TGTGCCAGCAGTGAAACTGAACTTGATAGCACAGATACGCAGTATTTT. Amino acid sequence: CASSETELDSTDTQYF.

In DNA form, the CDR3 reads TGTGCCAGTAGTAACCCGGGGAGATCCTACAATGAGCAGTTCTTC. Encoded protein: CASSNPGRSYNEQFF. The genes are TRBV19 and TRBJ2-1; D possibly corresponds to TRBD2 (5 bases). Germline assignment: CDR1 LNHDA and CDR2 SQIVND (reference sequence). V gave up 4 bases and J gave up 1 base, with 11 bases separating them. CDR3 size: 15 residues.

CDR3 nucleotides: TGTGCCAGTAGTATAAGTAGCTGGATCGGCGGGGAGCTGTTTTTT. It translates to CASSISSWIGGELFF. This chain joins TRBV19 and TRBJ2-2; D is unresolved. Germline loops: CDR1 LNHDA, CDR2 SQIVND (reference sequence). V was shortened by 2 bases and J by 7 bases, with 14 bases between the two germline ends. The CDR3 consists of 15 residues. The full variable domain, completed using reference TRBV19 and TRBJ2-2, is DGGITQSPKYLFRKEGQNVTLSCEQNLNHDAMYWYRQDPGQGLRLIYYSQIVNDFQKGDIAEGYSVSREKKESFPLTVTSAQKNPTAFYLCASSISSWIGGELFFGEGSRLTVL.

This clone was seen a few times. The CDR3 loop is CASSWQANTGELFF. Here the CDR3 DNA reads TGTGCCAGCAGTTGGCAGGCGAACACCGGGGAGCTGTTTTTT. J is TRBJ2-2 and V is TRBV27; D is undetermined. CDR1 and CDR2 from the germline V gene are MNHEY and SMNVEV (reference sequence). CDR3 length: 14 amino acids. V was clipped by 4 bases and J by 0 bases, with 6 bases between them.

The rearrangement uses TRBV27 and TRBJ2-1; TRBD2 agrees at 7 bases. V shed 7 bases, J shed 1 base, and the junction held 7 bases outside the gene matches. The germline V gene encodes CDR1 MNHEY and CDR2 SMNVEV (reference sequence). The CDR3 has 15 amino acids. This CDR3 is CASNRDYRSYNEQFF. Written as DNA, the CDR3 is TGTGCCAGCAACCGGGACTACCGTTCCTACAATGAGCAGTTCTTC.

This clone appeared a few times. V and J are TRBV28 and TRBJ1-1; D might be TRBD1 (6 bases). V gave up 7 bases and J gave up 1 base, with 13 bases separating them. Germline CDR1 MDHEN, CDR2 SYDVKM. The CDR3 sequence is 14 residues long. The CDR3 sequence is CASTLDRPNTEAFF. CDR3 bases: TGTGCCAGCACCCTAGACAGGCCGAACACTGAAGCTTTCTTT. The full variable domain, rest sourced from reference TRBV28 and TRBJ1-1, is DVKVTQSSRYLVKRTGEKVFLECVQDMDHENMFWYRQDPGLGLRLIYFSYDVKMKEKGDIPEGYSVSREKKERFSLILESASTNQTSMYLCASTLDRPNTEAFFGQGTRLTVV.

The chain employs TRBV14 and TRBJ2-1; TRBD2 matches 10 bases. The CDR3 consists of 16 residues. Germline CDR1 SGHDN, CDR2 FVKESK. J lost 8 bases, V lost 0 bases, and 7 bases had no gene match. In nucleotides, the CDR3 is TGTGCCAGCAGCCAAGAACCCCTAGCGGGAGATGATGAGCAGTTCTTC. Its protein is CASSQEPLAGDDEQFF.

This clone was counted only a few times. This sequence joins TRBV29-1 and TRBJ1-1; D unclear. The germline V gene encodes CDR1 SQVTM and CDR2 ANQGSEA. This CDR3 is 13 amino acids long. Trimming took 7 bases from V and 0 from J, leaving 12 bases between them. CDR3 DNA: TGCAGCGCATTTCGAGAGATGAACACTGAAGCTTTCTTT. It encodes CSAFREMNTEAFF.

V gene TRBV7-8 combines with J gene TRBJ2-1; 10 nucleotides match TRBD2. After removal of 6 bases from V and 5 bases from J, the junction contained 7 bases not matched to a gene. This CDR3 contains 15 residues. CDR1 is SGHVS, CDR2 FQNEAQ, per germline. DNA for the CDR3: TGTGCCAGCAGGCCTAGCGGGAGCAAAAACAATGAGCAGTTCTTC. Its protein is CASRPSGSKNNEQFF.

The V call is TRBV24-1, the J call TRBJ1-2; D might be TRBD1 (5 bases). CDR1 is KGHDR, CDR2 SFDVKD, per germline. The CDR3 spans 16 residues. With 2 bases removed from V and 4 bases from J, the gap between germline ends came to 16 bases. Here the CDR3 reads CATSDSQEGPIYGYTF. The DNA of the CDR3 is TGTGCCACCAGTGATTCCCAGGAGGGACCGATCTATGGCTACACCTTC.

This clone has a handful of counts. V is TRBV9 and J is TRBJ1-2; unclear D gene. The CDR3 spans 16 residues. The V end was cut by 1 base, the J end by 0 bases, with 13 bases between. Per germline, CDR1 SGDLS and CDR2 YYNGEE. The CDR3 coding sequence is TGTGCCAGCAGCGTATTATCGCGCGAAGCTAACTATGGCTACACCTTC. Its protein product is CASSVLSREANYGYTF. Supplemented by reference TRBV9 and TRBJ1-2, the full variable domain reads DSGVTQTPKHLITATGQRVTLRCSPRSGDLSVYWYQQSLDQGLQFLIQYYNGEERAKGNILERFSAQQFPDLHSELNLSSLELGDSALYFCASSVLSREANYGYTFGSGTRLTVV.

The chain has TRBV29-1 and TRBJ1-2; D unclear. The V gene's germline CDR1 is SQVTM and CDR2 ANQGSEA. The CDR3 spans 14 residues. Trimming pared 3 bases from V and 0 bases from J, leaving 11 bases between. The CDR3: CSVDEGTSNYGYTF. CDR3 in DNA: TGCAGCGTTGATGAGGGAACCTCTAACTATGGCTACACCTTC. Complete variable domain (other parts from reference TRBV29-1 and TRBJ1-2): SAVISQKPSRDICQRGTSLTIQCQVDSQVTMMFWYRQQPGQSLTLIATANQGSEATYESGFVIDKFPISRPNLTFSTLTVSNMSPEDSSIYLCSVDEGTSNYGYTFGSGTRLTVV.

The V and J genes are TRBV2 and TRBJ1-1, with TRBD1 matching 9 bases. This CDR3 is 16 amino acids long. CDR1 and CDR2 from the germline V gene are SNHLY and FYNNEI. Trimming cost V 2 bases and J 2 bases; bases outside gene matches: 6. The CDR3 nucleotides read TGTGCCAGCAGTGAAACATGGGGACAGGGTAACACTGAAGCTTTCTTT. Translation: CASSETWGQGNTEAFF.

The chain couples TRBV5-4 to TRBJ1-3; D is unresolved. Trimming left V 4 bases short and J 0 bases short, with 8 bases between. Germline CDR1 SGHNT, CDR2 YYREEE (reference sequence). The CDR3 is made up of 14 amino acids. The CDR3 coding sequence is TGTGCCAGCAGCGTAGTCGGCTCTGGAAACACCATATATTTT. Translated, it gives CASSVVGSGNTIYF.

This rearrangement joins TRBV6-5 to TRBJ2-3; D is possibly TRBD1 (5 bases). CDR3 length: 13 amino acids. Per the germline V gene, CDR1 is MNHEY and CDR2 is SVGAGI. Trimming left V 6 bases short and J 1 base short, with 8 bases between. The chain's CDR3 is CASRTVGTDTQYF. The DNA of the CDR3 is TGTGCCAGCAGGACAGTGGGCACAGATACGCAGTATTTT.

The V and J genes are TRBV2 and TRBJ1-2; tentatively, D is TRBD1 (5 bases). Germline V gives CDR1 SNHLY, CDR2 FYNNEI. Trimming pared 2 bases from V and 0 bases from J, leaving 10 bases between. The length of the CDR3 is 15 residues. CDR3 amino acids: CASSEQGTSNYGYTF. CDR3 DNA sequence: TGTGCCAGCAGTGAACAGGGCACTTCTAACTATGGCTACACCTTC.

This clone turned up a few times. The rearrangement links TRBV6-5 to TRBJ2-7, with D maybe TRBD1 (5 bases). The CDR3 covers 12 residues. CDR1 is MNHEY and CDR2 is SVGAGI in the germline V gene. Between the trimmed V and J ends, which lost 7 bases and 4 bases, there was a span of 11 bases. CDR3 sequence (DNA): TGTGCCAGCAAGTCAGGGAAGTACGAGCAGTACTTC. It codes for CASKSGKYEQYF.